This paragraph reports one T cell receptor beta chain. TCRdb re-called the RT-PCR reads with MiXCR, one entry per CDR3 protein. Of hundreds of thousands of distinct CDR3 sequences detected, under 20% appear once; the ten largest clones hold less than 8%. These data belong to a study of patients and donors after allogeneic stem cell transplantation. Per germline, CDR1 SGHTA and CDR2 FQGTGA. The length of the CDR3 is 15 residues. V shed 3 bases and J shed 3 bases, with 14 bases lying between them. The sample taken for sequencing was blood, either unsorted or a sorted T cell fraction (not recorded which). The chain couples TRBV7-3 to TRBJ1-1, with D tentatively TRBD1 (6 bases). The receptor comes from a human donor who was either an allogeneic HSCT recipient or a stem cell or donor lymphocyte infusion donor (not recorded which). It is not recorded whose cells these are; they may come from a transplant donor. The CDR3 here is CASSFLGGLDTEAFF. CDR3 sequence (DNA): TGTGCCAGCAGCTTTTTGGGGGGGCTGGACACTGAAGCTTTCTTT.